This T cell receptor (beta chain) was sequenced during a study of blood T cell repertoires in COVID-19. The table came from immunoSEQ multiplex PCR; TCRdb's copy has only in-frame clones and leaves some out. The sample has approximately 270,000 clones; 89% are singletons. Participants were aged roughly 18 to 90 years, lived in roughly 25 US areas, and enrolled virtually. Donors in Cohort 3 who had recovered were those with two negative PCRs, healthcare professional clearance, or resolution of their symptoms. Deletions cut 4 bases from V and 6 bases from J, with 15 bases between. Germline CDR1 LGHNT, CDR2 FRNRAP. This CDR3 has 14 amino acids.

The receptor's source is a woman aged 55-69 years who had recovered from COVID-19. Sequenced input: PBMCs or T cells enriched from blood (not recorded which). The chain is built from TRBV12-5 and TRBJ1-2; D uncertain. The CDR3 region has the DNA TGTGCTAGTGGTTCCGCCGGCGGGTTAGATGGCTACACCTTC. Its translation: CASGSAGGLDGYTF.